Listed here are 2 T cell receptor beta chains from one sample, sequenced in a study of cytomegalovirus exposure and HLA in healthy donors. Researchers ran the PCR with 60 Vbeta and 13 Jbeta primers. The repertoire was sequenced with immunoSEQ multiplex PCR; TCRdb's copy has only in-frame clones and lacks some. Its table lists 100,000 or so clones. The sample taken for sequencing was PBMCs. Every receptor here comes from a man aged 45-65 years in good health and CMV-seronegative.

V is TRBV4-1 and J is TRBJ2-1, with TRBD2 identical over 13 bases. CDR1 is MGHRA and CDR2 is YSYEKL in the germline V gene. V gave up 0 bases and J gave up 7 bases; unmatched junction bases: 6. The CDR3 is 17 amino acids. The CDR3 DNA is TGCGCCAGCAGCCAAGATCGGACTAGCGGGAGATTAAATGAGCAGTTCTTC. Its translation is CASSQDRTSGRLNEQFF.

This chain connects TRBV7-9 to TRBJ1-5; TRBD1 agrees at 7 bases. This CDR3 contains 15 residues. Trimming removed 5 bases from V and 4 bases from J; junction bases left unmatched: 8. Germline V gene sequence: CDR1 SEHNR, CDR2 FQNEAQ (reference sequence). CDR3 amino acids: CASSPQTGPNQPQHF. CDR3 sequence (DNA): TGTGCCAGCAGCCCCCAGACAGGGCCGAATCAGCCCCAGCATTTT.